A selection of T cell receptor beta chains follows, all from one sample in a study of T-cell memory formation after mild COVID-19. TCRdb re-called the 5' RACE reads through MiXCR, storing one row per CDR3 protein. Among hundreds of thousands of distinct CDR3 sequences listed, around 27% were seen once. Sequencing was done on a sample of PBMCs or a T cell subset sorted from them (not recorded which). The receptor source for this set is an adult woman who had mild COVID-19 (a few samples of this study predate the infection). Cell type and time point are not known. The CDR3 runs from the conserved cysteine through the conserved F or W.

J: TRBJ2-3
V: TRBV10-3
CDR3: CAISQGYADTQYF

J: TRBJ2-5
V: TRBV7-6
CDR3: CASSFRAGGGETQYF

J: TRBJ1-5
V: TRBV18
CDR3: CASSPSYRGQGGEPQHF

J: TRBJ2-2
V: TRBV29-1
CDR3: CSVLRDTGELFF

J: TRBJ2-2
V: TRBV18
CDR3: CASSPAGTTTTGELFF

J: TRBJ2-7
V: TRBV4-3
CDR3: CASSQNPAGYEQYF

J: TRBJ1-2
V: TRBV20-1
CDR3: CSARQGYDYGYTF

J: TRBJ2-2
V: TRBV27
CDR3: CASSLRDRANTGELFF

J: TRBJ2-5
V: TRBV9
CDR3: CASSVAPYSRGLGETQYF

J: TRBJ2-7
V: TRBV3-1
CDR3: CASSRLVTFGEQYF

J: TRBJ1-1
V: TRBV2
CDR3: CASFIRNTEAFF

J: TRBJ2-3
V: TRBV5-1
CDR3: CASTISGSADTQYF

J: TRBJ1-5
V: TRBV19
CDR3: CASSKGATSNQPQHF

J: TRBJ1-1
V: TRBV2
CDR3: CLTRRDTEAFF

J: TRBJ2-3
V: TRBV4-2
CDR3: CASSLTAGGGTDTQYF

J: TRBJ2-5
V: TRBV20-1
CDR3: CSARAQGILQETQYF

J: TRBJ2-5
V: TRBV20-1
CDR3: CSASPGETQYF

J: TRBJ2-5
V: TRBV2
CDR3: CASSKAGVLQETQYF

J: TRBJ1-5
V: TRBV6-5
CDR3: CASSQGTAQPQHF

J: TRBJ2-3
V: TRBV7-8
CDR3: CASSGTSGTDTQYF

J: TRBJ2-2
V: TRBV12-3/TRBV12-4
CDR3: CASSITRVTGELFF

J: TRBJ1-1
V: TRBV7-9
CDR3: CASSLARTGLAFF

J: TRBJ1-5
V: TRBV7-2
CDR3: CASSPTGTAGVWAQHF

J: TRBJ1-2
V: TRBV18
CDR3: CASSPDRGLFDGYGYTF

J: TRBJ2-2
V: TRBV5-6
CDR3: CASSWPSGTGTGELFF

J: TRBJ2-7
V: TRBV3-1
CDR3: CASSQEGTGVWYEQYF

J: TRBJ1-2
V: TRBV7-2
CDR3: CAAGSYGYTF

J: TRBJ2-1
V: TRBV24-1
CDR3: CATSEARSGRRDEQFF

J: TRBJ2-3
V: TRBV12-3/TRBV12-4
CDR3: CASSLVGTELTQYF

J: TRBJ2-1
V: TRBV7-9
CDR3: CASSLAGTSGSYNEQFF

J: TRBJ2-3
V: TRBV27
CDR3: CASSSTGPAGYTQYF

J: TRBJ1-3
V: TRBV30
CDR3: CAWSVPGLHGNTIYF

J: TRBJ1-2
V: TRBV3-1
CDR3: CASSQTGGGYGYTF

J: TRBJ2-1
V: TRBV7-9
CDR3: CASSPGQIYPNEQFF

J: TRBJ2-1
V: TRBV3-1
CDR3: CASSPLRLSSGGPREQFF

J: TRBJ2-4
V: TRBV20-1
CDR3: CSARESRVVSKNIQYF

J: TRBJ1-5
V: TRBV11-2
CDR3: CASSLTRAQHF

J: TRBJ2-6
V: TRBV4-1
CDR3: CASSQETAFSGANVLTF

J: TRBJ1-3
V: TRBV10-3
CDR3: CAIRSANTGNTIYF

J: TRBJ2-5
V: TRBV5-1
CDR3: CASSLEAGRETQYF

J: TRBJ2-1
V: TRBV24-1
CDR3: CATSVGAGYNEQFF

J: TRBJ1-1
V: TRBV18
CDR3: CASSPLPGSVGTEAFF

J: TRBJ2-1
V: TRBV14
CDR3: CASSQAGTLVNEQFF

J: TRBJ2-3
V: TRBV12-3/TRBV12-4
CDR3: CASSLLDPTRDTQYF

J: TRBJ2-5
V: TRBV5-1
CDR3: CASSLGTSGNQETQYF